Following are 18 T cell receptor beta chains from one sample sequenced in a study of identical twins. MiXCR was run by TCRdb on the 5' RACE reads, yielding one entry per CDR3 protein. The sample holds 450,000 or so distinct CDR3 sequences, 12% to 15% seen once. The same data also went into a second study, on yellow fever vaccine responses in identical twins.

Sequenced input: CD4+ T cells sorted from blood. All receptors come from a woman younger than 30 in good health.

The rearrangement joins TRBV20-1 to TRBJ1-1; possible D gene TRBD1, 5 bases. Trimming pared 5 bases from V and 3 bases from J, leaving 16 bases between. Germline values: CDR1 DFQATT, CDR2 SNEGSKA (reference sequence). The CDR3 runs 14 residues. For the CDR3, the DNA is TGCAGTGCTGGCCGGGACCCCGAGGACACTGAAGCTTTCTTT. This encodes CSAGRDPEDTEAFF.

This sequence joins TRBV11-2 and TRBJ2-7; TRBD1 aligns across 10 bases. This CDR3 has 17 amino acids. Germline assignment: CDR1 SGHAT and CDR2 FQNNGV. V trimming: 5 bases; J trimming: 4 bases; junction bases outside the gene matches: 14. The CDR3 bases are TGTGCCAGCAGCGAGGGAGCGCCGGGACAGGGGTGGTACGAGCAGTACTTC. Translating gives CASSEGAPGQGWYEQYF.

In its sample, this clonotype was seen a few times. The CDR3 here is CASSPSGLDTGELFF. In DNA, the CDR3 is TGTGCCAGCAGCCCGAGTGGGCTGGACACCGGGGAGCTGTTTTTT. The chain joins TRBV5-5 to TRBJ2-2, with no clear D. The CDR3 covers 15 residues. V was shortened by 4 bases and J by 3 bases, with 13 bases between the two germline ends. The germline V gene has CDR1 SGHKS and CDR2 YYEKEE (reference sequence).

The V and J genes are TRBV28 and TRBJ1-2; D gene unclear. Germline CDR1 and CDR2: MDHEN and SYDVKM. Trimming took 4 bases from V and 4 from J, leaving 10 bases between them. The CDR3 sequence is 13 residues long. The CDR3: CASSSRSLYGYTF. DNA of the CDR3: TGTGCCAGCAGTTCCAGGTCCCTCTATGGCTACACCTTC.

This clonotype was seen more than once but under ten times. The chain joins TRBV6-1 to TRBJ2-1, with 15 bases matching TRBD2. Germline CDR1 reads MNHNS; CDR2 reads SASEGT. The CDR3 is made up of 16 amino acids. Germline trimming cut 6 bases from V and 9 bases from J; bases unmatched to any gene: 9. CDR3 nucleotides: TGTGCCAGCAGACCGCCTGGACTAGCGGGGGGGAGTGAGCAGTTCTTC. It codes for CASRPPGLAGGSEQFF.

The chain recombines TRBV20-1 with TRBJ2-1; weak D call: TRBD2 (5 bases). Between the trimmed V and J ends, which lost 1 base and 2 bases, there was a span of 15 bases. The germline CDR1 and CDR2 sequences are DFQATT and SNEGSKA (reference sequence). The CDR3 totals 16 residues. The CDR3 is CSARVGGRKTYNEQFF. Written as DNA, the CDR3 is TGCAGTGCTAGAGTCGGTGGGAGAAAAACCTACAATGAGCAGTTCTTC.

In this sample, this clonotype turned up a few times. The chain joins TRBV5-1 to TRBJ2-1; 10 positions agree with TRBD2. The V gene end was trimmed by 5 bases and the J gene end by 10 bases; junction bases not matched to a gene: 15. Per germline, CDR1 SGHRS and CDR2 YFSETQ. The CDR3 covers 16 residues. CDR3 amino acids: CASSRALAGELHEQFF. Written as DNA, the CDR3 is TGCGCCAGCAGTCGTGCTCTAGCGGGGGAGCTTCACGAGCAGTTCTTC.

The chain couples TRBV11-3 to TRBJ2-1; TRBD2 agrees at 7 bases. J was trimmed by 10 bases and V by 1 base; bases with no gene match: 7. The CDR3 has 14 amino acids. Germline CDR1 is SGHNT and CDR2 is YENEEA. CDR3 residues: CASSLGGSVEEQFF. Written as DNA, the CDR3 is TGTGCCAGCAGCTTAGGCGGGAGTGTGGAAGAGCAGTTCTTC. Complete variable domain (other parts from reference TRBV11-3 and TRBJ2-1): EAGVVQSPRYKIIEKKQPVAFWCNPISGHNTLYWYLQNLGQGPELLIRYENEEAVDDSQLPKDRFSAERLKGVDSTLKIQPAELGDSAVYLCASSLGGSVEEQFFGPGTRLTVL.

In this sample, this clonotype turned up a few times. The V call is TRBV5-1, the J call TRBJ2-2, with 7 bases identical to TRBD1. Germline V lookup: CDR1 SGHRS, CDR2 YFSETQ. The CDR3 extends over 16 amino acids. Trimming took 2 bases from V and 1 from J; bases not matched to a gene: 5. The chain's CDR3 is CASSFTGVGNTGELFF. CDR3 sequence (DNA): TGCGCCAGCAGCTTTACAGGGGTCGGGAACACCGGGGAGCTGTTTTTT.

This clonotype has a handful of counts. One end of the junction is discordant with germline, which a read error may explain. The chain recombines TRBV6-4 with TRBJ2-3; D could derive from TRBD1 or TRBD2 (6 bases each). The CDR3 is 12 amino acids. Germline V gives CDR1 MRHNA, CDR2 SNTAGT. The CDR3 spells CASSDNGGRPNF. CDR3 sequence (DNA): TGTGCCAGCAGTGATAACGGGGGCCGACCGAATTTT.

This clonotype occurred a few times. The genes are TRBV6-1 and TRBJ2-7; D might be TRBD1 or TRBD2, each matching 5 bases. CDR1 and CDR2 (germline): MNHNS, SASEGT. This CDR3 has 14 amino acids. V was shortened by 8 bases and J by 3 bases, with 17 bases between the two germline ends. The DNA of the CDR3 is TGTGCCAGCCGGGTCCCGGGACGGAACTACGAGCAGTACTTC. It encodes CASRVPGRNYEQYF.

The rearrangement uses TRBV7-2 and TRBJ2-5; 9 nucleotides line up with TRBD1. This CDR3 region has 14 residues. Looked up from germline, CDR1 is SGHTA and CDR2 is FQGNSA. Germline trimming cut 5 bases from V and 5 bases from J; bases unmatched to any gene: 6. CDR3 bases: TGTGCCAGCAGCCCCAGGACAGGGGCGGAGACCCAGTACTTC. Protein: CASSPRTGAETQYF.

In this sample, this clonotype turned up once. This chain links TRBV7-2 with TRBJ2-7, with a possible D match to TRBD1 (5 bases). V lost 1 base and J lost 4, with 11 bases in between. Germline values: CDR1 SGHTA, CDR2 FQGNSA. The CDR3 sequence is 14 residues long. The CDR3 sequence is CASSLVAGQYEQYF. As DNA, the CDR3 is TGTGCCAGCAGCTTAGTCGCCGGACAATACGAGCAGTACTTC.

In its sample, this clonotype was seen a few times. The chain combines TRBV14 with TRBJ1-2; D is unresolved. CDR1 SGHDN and CDR2 FVKESK come from the germline V gene. The CDR3 has 14 residues. The V gene lost 2 bases and the J gene lost 2 bases, with 9 bases spanning the gap. This chain's CDR3 is CASSQNRGNYGYTF. CDR3 in DNA: TGTGCCAGCAGCCAAAACCGAGGAAACTATGGCTACACCTTC.

The chain employs TRBV12-3 or TRBV12-4 and TRBJ1-1; D gene unclear. The CDR3 runs to 15 residues. V was pared by 2 bases and J by 8 bases, with 18 bases between. The CDR3 sequence is CASSLYNLMPWEAFF. The CDR3 DNA reads as TGTGCCAGCAGTTTATACAACTTGATGCCTTGGGAAGCTTTCTTT.

V gene TRBV6-2 or TRBV6-3 combines with J gene TRBJ2-7; 8 nucleotides align to TRBD2. The J segment lost 6 bases and the V segment lost 2 bases, leaving 9 bases of the junction unmatched. Germline V gene lookup returns CDR1 MNHEY and CDR2 SVGEGT. The CDR3 is made up of 15 amino acids. The chain's CDR3 is CASSYRLAYGGEQYF. The CDR3, as DNA: TGTGCCAGCAGTTACCGACTAGCGTACGGCGGCGAGCAGTACTTC.

There are a few counts of this clonotype. This chain joins TRBV11-2 and TRBJ2-4; possible D gene TRBD1, 5 bases. Per germline, CDR1 SGHAT and CDR2 FQNNGV. The CDR3 has 15 amino acids. Trimming took off 5 bases at V and 1 base at J, with 12 bases between the two ends. The CDR3 here is CASSQGVRAKNIQYF. The CDR3 nucleotides read TGTGCCAGCAGCCAAGGGGTTAGGGCCAAAAACATTCAGTACTTC.

This clonotype was seen only a few times. The V call is TRBV9, the J call TRBJ2-1; TRBD2 matches at 7 bases. CDR3 length equals 16 residues. After removal of 0 bases from V and 3 bases from J, the junction contained 6 bases not matched to a gene. CDR1 is SGDLS and CDR2 is YYNGEE in the germline V gene. The CDR3: CASSVDLAADYNEQFF. CDR3 bases: TGTGCCAGCAGCGTAGATCTAGCGGCGGACTACAATGAGCAGTTCTTC.